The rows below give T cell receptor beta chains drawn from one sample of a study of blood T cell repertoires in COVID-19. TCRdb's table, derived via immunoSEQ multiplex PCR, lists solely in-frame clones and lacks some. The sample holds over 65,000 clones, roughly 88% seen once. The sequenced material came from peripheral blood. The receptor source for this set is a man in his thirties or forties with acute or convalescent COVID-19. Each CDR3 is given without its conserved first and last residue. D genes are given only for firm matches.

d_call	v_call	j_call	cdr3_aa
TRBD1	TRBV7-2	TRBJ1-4	ASSVTRQGVGEKLF
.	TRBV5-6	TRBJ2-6	ASSLIQGLSGANVLT
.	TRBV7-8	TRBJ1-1	ASSFSRTVTEAF
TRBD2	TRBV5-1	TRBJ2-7	ASSTGLAGPYEQY
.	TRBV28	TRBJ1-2	ASSLIRDIHGYT
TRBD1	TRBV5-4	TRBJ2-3	ASSPGQNPTDTQY
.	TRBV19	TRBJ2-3	ASSTLTDTQY
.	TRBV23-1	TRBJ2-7	ARSSLGSDVQQY
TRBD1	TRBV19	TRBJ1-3	ASSPQGAPGGNTIY
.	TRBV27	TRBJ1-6	ASSPSRGDGDSPLH
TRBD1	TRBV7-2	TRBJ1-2	ASSLGQVGVRYGYT
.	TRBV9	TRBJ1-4	ASSKGSTNEKLF
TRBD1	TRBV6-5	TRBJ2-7	ASSFKPGQGFYEQY
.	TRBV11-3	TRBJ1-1	ASSLRENTEAF
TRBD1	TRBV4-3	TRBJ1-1	ASSQGGQGWKAF
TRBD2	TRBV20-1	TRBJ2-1	SASTGTSGYNEQF
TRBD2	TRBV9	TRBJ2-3	ASSDWDYSNTQY
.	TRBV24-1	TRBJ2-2	ATSDSRETGELF
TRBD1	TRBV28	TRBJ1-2	ASTSLGGGGYGYT
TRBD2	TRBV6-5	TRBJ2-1	ASRVTSGNNEQF
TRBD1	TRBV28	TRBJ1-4	ASSKTGRTNEKLF
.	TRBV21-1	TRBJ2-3	ASPLGSGKADTQY
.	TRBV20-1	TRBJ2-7	SARAGYEQY
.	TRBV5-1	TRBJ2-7	ASSLEQTTAQY
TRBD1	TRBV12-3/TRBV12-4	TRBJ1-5	ASRTGVQPQH